Listed below are T cell receptor beta chains from one sample, sequenced in a study of blood T cells in healthy people across ages. TCRdb recomputed calls from the 5' RACE reads with MiXCR, one row per CDR3 protein. Altogether 980,000 or so distinct CDR3 sequences are present, around 49% being singletons, with the ten largest covering around an eighth. The specimen sequenced was blood. The receptors come from a young man in good health. CDR3s include the opening cysteine and the closing phenylalanine or tryptophan. D genes are given only for firm matches. The size of a clone is reported for some rows only, either as once, few or many, or as a class for expanded clones.

V: TRBV27; J: TRBJ2-1; size: NA; D: NA; DNA: TGTGCCAGCAGTGCCCGCGGGGAAACCTACAATGAGCAGTTCTTC; CDR3: CASSARGETYNEQFF
V: TRBV6-2/TRBV6-3; J: TRBJ2-3; size: NA; D: TRBD1; DNA: TGTGCCAGCAGCAACGGACAGGGGAAGGTCCCAGATACGCAGTATTTT; CDR3: CASSNGQGKVPDTQYF
V: TRBV10-3; J: TRBJ2-7; size: few; D: TRBD1; DNA: TGTGCCATCAGCATGGGACAGGGCCCCTACGAGCAGTACTTC; CDR3: CAISMGQGPYEQYF
V: TRBV7-2; J: TRBJ2-3; size: few; D: TRBD2; DNA: TGTGCCAGCAGCACACTAGCGGCTAGCACAGATACGCAGTATTTT; CDR3: CASSTLAASTDTQYF
V: TRBV2; J: TRBJ1-6; size: few; D: NA; DNA: TGTGCCAGCAATTTGGACAGCAATAATTCACCCCTCCACTTT; CDR3: CASNLDSNNSPLHF
V: TRBV2; J: TRBJ1-5; size: few; D: TRBD1; DNA: TGTGCCAGCGGTCACGGACAGGGGATAGGTCAGCCCCAGCATTTT; CDR3: CASGHGQGIGQPQHF
V: TRBV20-1; J: TRBJ2-5; size: few; D: TRBD1; DNA: TGCAGTGCGAGAGGCAACAGACAGGGCCTCGAAGAGACCCAGTACTTC; CDR3: CSARGNRQGLEETQYF
V: TRBV20-1; J: TRBJ2-6; size: few; D: NA; DNA: TGCAGTGCTAGTCTGGTAATGGAGGGCAACGTCCTGACTTTC; CDR3: CSASLVMEGNVLTF
V: TRBV7-3; J: TRBJ2-3; size: NA; D: NA; DNA: TGTGCCAGCAGCGCATGGGGGAGAGGGGAGGTAGATACGCAGTATTTT; CDR3: CASSAWGRGEVDTQYF
V: TRBV28; J: TRBJ1-2; size: NA; D: TRBD1; DNA: TGTGCCAGCAACGGAAACCGGGACAGGTTCTATGGCTACACCTTC; CDR3: CASNGNRDRFYGYTF
V: TRBV14; J: TRBJ1-2; size: few; D: NA; DNA: TGTGCCAGCAGCCAACAGGACTCCTATGGCTACACCTTC; CDR3: CASSQQDSYGYTF
V: TRBV9; J: TRBJ2-7; size: NA; D: TRBD2; DNA: TGTGCCAGCAGCGTCGCTAGCGGGGGGAGCTCCTACGAGCAGTACTTC; CDR3: CASSVASGGSSYEQYF
V: TRBV27; J: TRBJ1-1; size: NA; D: NA; DNA: TGTGCCAGCAGTTTAGAGTCAGGGACCGCTGAAGCTTTCTTT; CDR3: CASSLESGTAEAFF
V: TRBV5-1; J: TRBJ2-3; size: NA; D: NA; DNA: TGCGCCAGCAGCTTGGGGGCCACCGGGACACACACAGATACGCAGTATTTT; CDR3: CASSLGATGTHTDTQYF
V: TRBV4-3; J: TRBJ2-5; size: few; D: NA; DNA: TGCGCCAGCAGCCAAGATCGAGAGAACAGCCAAGAGACCCAGTACTTC; CDR3: CASSQDRENSQETQYF
V: TRBV12-3/TRBV12-4; J: TRBJ1-2; size: many; D: TRBD1; DNA: TGTGCCAGCAGTTTTCTTCCAGGGGGCTTTGGCTACACCTTC; CDR3: CASSFLPGGFGYTF
V: TRBV3-1; J: TRBJ1-6; size: NA; D: NA; DNA: TGTGCCAGCAGCCCCAGGACTAATTCACCCCTCCACTTT; CDR3: CASSPRTNSPLHF
V: TRBV5-1; J: TRBJ2-6; size: NA; D: TRBD1; DNA: TGCGCCAGCAGCTTAAATACAGGGGGCAGTGGGGCCAACGTCCTGACTTTC; CDR3: CASSLNTGGSGANVLTF
V: TRBV6-5; J: TRBJ2-7; size: NA; D: NA; DNA: TGTGCCAGCAGTTACGCGGCAGGGCCCTACGAGCAGTACTTC; CDR3: CASSYAAGPYEQYF
V: TRBV7-3; J: TRBJ2-5; size: few; D: NA; DNA: TGTGCCAGCAGCTTAACTCTCCCAACGCAAGAGACCCAGTACTTC; CDR3: CASSLTLPTQETQYF
V: TRBV4-3; J: TRBJ2-1; size: few; D: NA; DNA: TGCGCCAGCAGCGAATCGACTAGTAGGGATGAGCAGTTCTTC; CDR3: CASSESTSRDEQFF
V: TRBV12-3/TRBV12-4; J: TRBJ2-7; size: NA; D: NA; DNA: TGTGTCAGCAGCCGAAGGGACATCTCCTACGAGCAGTACTTC; CDR3: CVSSRRDISYEQYF
V: TRBV3-1; J: TRBJ2-1; size: once; D: TRBD2; DNA: TGTGCCAGCAGCCAAGACGGCGGGGGGAACAATGAGCAGTTCTTC; CDR3: CASSQDGGGNNEQFF
V: TRBV4-3; J: TRBJ1-1; size: NA; D: TRBD1; DNA: TGCGCCAGCAGCCAGGGACAGGGGGCTTCTGAAGCTTTCTTT; CDR3: CASSQGQGASEAFF
V: TRBV2; J: TRBJ2-7; size: few; D: NA; DNA: TGTGCCAGCAGGAACCCACTGAACCAGTCCTACGAGCAGTACTTC; CDR3: CASRNPLNQSYEQYF
V: TRBV9; J: TRBJ1-6; size: NA; D: NA; DNA: TGTGCCAGCAGCGTAGACGGGGGACTTAATTCACCCCTCCACTTT; CDR3: CASSVDGGLNSPLHF
V: TRBV20-1; J: TRBJ2-3; size: NA; D: NA; DNA: TGCAGTGCTAGACGCAGCCGGCGGGGCAGGACAGATACGCAGTATTTT; CDR3: CSARRSRRGRTDTQYF
V: TRBV29-1; J: TRBJ1-5; size: few; D: NA; DNA: TGCAGCGTCCAAAAAGGAGATCAGCCCCAGCATTTT; CDR3: CSVQKGDQPQHF
V: TRBV7-9; J: TRBJ2-7; size: few; D: TRBD1; DNA: TGTGCCAGCAAGTGGGGACAGGCCCAGTACTTC; CDR3: CASKWGQAQYF
V: TRBV11-2; J: TRBJ2-3; size: NA; D: NA; DNA: TGTGCCAGCAGCTTAGTAGGCTCTGATCCAGATACGCAGTATTTT; CDR3: CASSLVGSDPDTQYF
V: TRBV11-2; J: TRBJ1-1; size: NA; D: NA; DNA: TGTGCCAGCAGCTTAATCCAGGGGAACACTGAAGCTTTCTTT; CDR3: CASSLIQGNTEAFF
V: TRBV30; J: TRBJ2-4; size: NA; D: NA; DNA: TGTGCCTGGAGCTACAGTGGAGCCAAAAACATTCAGTACTTC; CDR3: CAWSYSGAKNIQYF
V: TRBV12-3/TRBV12-4; J: TRBJ1-6; size: NA; D: TRBD1; DNA: TGTGCCAGCAGTTTCAGGGGGCATAATTCACCCCTCCACTTT; CDR3: CASSFRGHNSPLHF
V: TRBV5-1; J: TRBJ2-7; size: NA; D: TRBD2; DNA: TGCGCCAGCAGCTGGAGGGATAGCGGGGGGGATTACTCCTACGAGCAGTACTTC; CDR3: CASSWRDSGGDYSYEQYF
V: TRBV10-2; J: TRBJ2-3; size: NA; D: TRBD2; DNA: TGCGCCAGTATGCGGGGGGCCCTTCGCACAGATACGCAGTATTTT; CDR3: CASMRGALRTDTQYF
V: TRBV3-1; J: TRBJ2-3; size: few; D: TRBD2; DNA: TGTGCCAGCAGCCAAGTGGGACTAGCGGGGCTCACAGATACGCAGTATTTT; CDR3: CASSQVGLAGLTDTQYF
V: TRBV7-8; J: TRBJ2-7; size: few; D: NA; DNA: TGTGCCAGCAGTGATCCGGACCACGAGCAGTACTTC; CDR3: CASSDPDHEQYF
V: TRBV27; J: TRBJ2-1; size: few; D: NA; DNA: TGTGCCAGCACTCGGGGCTATGAGCAGTTCTTC; CDR3: CASTRGYEQFF
V: TRBV20-1; J: TRBJ2-7; size: NA; D: NA; DNA: TGCAGTGCTAGAGGCAGGACTTACTCCTACGAGCAGTACTTC; CDR3: CSARGRTYSYEQYF
V: TRBV2; J: TRBJ1-6; size: few; D: NA; DNA: TGTGCCAGCAGTGTTCGTGAACCCCTCCACTTT; CDR3: CASSVREPLHF
V: TRBV6-5; J: TRBJ2-3; size: NA; D: TRBD2; DNA: TGTGCCAGCAGTTACTCGATGAGCGGGGGGGCCTCTAGCACAGATACGCAGTATTTT; CDR3: CASSYSMSGGASSTDTQYF